The sequence of this T cell receptor beta chain was determined in a study of CD8+ T cells in alopecia areata. Following extraction, RNA underwent reverse transcription to cDNA, which served as the sequencing template. Produced via immunoSEQ multiplex PCR; TCRdb's table is partial and in-frame only. The sample records under 150,000 clones, more than 55% being singletons. Trimming removed 3 bases at V and 6 bases at J, with 21 bases between. The CDR3 consists of 16 residues. CDR1 SGHDT and CDR2 YYEEEE come from the germline V gene. The receptor was derived from a human donor in good health. The sequencing input was CD8+ T cells sorted from blood. The J gene is TRBJ1-2, the V gene TRBV5-6; D might be TRBD1 (5 bases). CDR3 nucleotide sequence: TGTGCCAGCAGCTCCCGCCGAACAGGCGTCCTTGATGGCTACACCTTC. This sequence encodes CASSSRRTGVLDGYTF.